These 13 T cell receptor beta chains came from one sample sequenced in a study of cytomegalovirus exposure and HLA in healthy donors (dated by TCRdb to 2017 to 2019). Libraries were built with the immunoSEQ multiplex PCR assay. A mixture of 60 forward primers for TCR Vbeta segments and 13 reverse primers for TCR Jbeta segments was used in the multiplex PCR. The clones in this table, taken by TCRdb from immuneACCESS, are in-frame only. Not every clone is retained; where verified, under half of the shortfall comes from an unresolved V gene, and the cause of the rest is unknown. Across this sample there are roughly 200,000 clones, with roughly 75% seen only once. The ten largest clones capture roughly 5% of the sample. The sample was PBMCs. Receptors were obtained from a man in his forties in good health and CMV-seronegative.

V is TRBV10-1 and J is TRBJ2-4, with a tentative D call TRBD1 (5 bases). V was pared by 2 bases and J by 7 bases, with 18 bases between. CDR1 is WNHNN, CDR2 SYGVQD, per germline (reference sequence). The CDR3 sequence is 16 residues long. The DNA for the CDR3 is TGCGCCAGCAGTGAGAGGGATGAAGGGGATGCGAACATTCAGTACTTC. It encodes CASSERDEGDANIQYF.

This rearrangement joins TRBV9 to TRBJ2-1, with TRBD2 identical over 7 bases. Germline V gives CDR1 SGDLS, CDR2 YYNGEE. The CDR3 loop spans 14 amino acids. V shed 0 bases, J shed 10 bases, and the junction held 7 bases outside the gene matches. CDR3 protein: CASSVGTRGGEQFF. CDR3 coding DNA: TGTGCCAGCAGCGTAGGGACTAGGGGTGGGGAGCAGTTCTTC.

This rearrangement joins TRBV19 to TRBJ1-5; 7 bases are a match to TRBD1. The germline V gene has CDR1 LNHDA and CDR2 SQIVND (reference sequence). V dropped 2 bases and J dropped 3; count of bases not matched to a gene: 7. The CDR3 runs 16 residues. DNA for the CDR3: TGTGCCAGTAGTATATCAGGGGGAAGAACCAATCAGCCCCAGCATTTT. Translation: CASSISGGRTNQPQHF.

The J gene is TRBJ1-2, the V gene TRBV14; 7 bases are shared with TRBD1. Unmatched junction bases numbered 4, after V lost 2 bases and J lost 7 bases. This CDR3 spans 13 amino acids. CDR1 is SGHDN, CDR2 FVKESK, per germline. The DNA for the CDR3 is TGTGCCAGCAGCCAAACAGGGGATAGTGGCTACACCTTC. Its translation: CASSQTGDSGYTF.

This clone was detected once. The rearrangement joins TRBV29-1 to TRBJ2-5, with D possibly TRBD2 on 5 matching bases. This CDR3 is built from 13 residues. CDR1 and CDR2 (germline): SQVTM, ANQGSEA. Trimming stripped 3 bases from V and 0 bases from J, with 8 bases between. The CDR3 DNA reads as TGCAGCGTTGACGGCGGGCACCAAGAGACCCAGTACTTC. Its protein is CSVDGGHQETQYF.

This chain joins TRBV7-9 and TRBJ2-4; TRBD1 aligns across 10 bases. The CDR3 consists of 16 residues. Germline CDR1 is SEHNR and CDR2 is FQNEAQ (reference sequence). With V trimmed by 4 bases and J by 3 bases, 6 bases remained unmatched. For the CDR3, the DNA is TGTGCCAGCAGCTCCAGGACAGGGGGGATCAAAAACATTCAGTACTTC. Amino acids: CASSSRTGGIKNIQYF.

The CDR3 coding sequence is TGTGCCAGCGGGAGACTCCTTAAATCTTACAATGAGCAGTTCTTC. This gives the protein CASGRLLKSYNEQFF. The chain couples TRBV6-5 to TRBJ2-1; a possible D gene is TRBD2 (5 bases). The CDR3 has 15 residues. Germline-derived CDR1 and CDR2 are MNHEY and SVGAGI. V lost 8 bases and J 4 bases, leaving 18 bases between the germline ends.

The gene calls are TRBV11-2 and TRBJ2-2; 7 positions agree with TRBD1. J was trimmed by 3 bases and V by 5 bases; bases with no gene match: 6. The CDR3 covers 15 residues. The germline CDR1 and CDR2 sequences are SGHAT and FQNNGV. In DNA, the CDR3 is TGTGCCAGCAGCGACCGGGACAGATACACCGGGGAGCTGTTTTTT. Encoded protein: CASSDRDRYTGELFF.

CDR3 sequence (DNA): TGCGCCAGCAGCTTGGACGGGAACACCGGGGAGCTGTTTTTT. The encoded protein is CASSLDGNTGELFF. The chain has TRBV5-1 and TRBJ2-2; D gene uncertain. From germline, CDR1 is SGHRS and CDR2 YFSETQ. The CDR3 is 14 amino acids. Trimming removed 0 bases from V and 1 base from J, with 4 bases in between.

The CDR3 DNA follows: TGTGCCAGCACCTCGGGGACTAGCGGGAGTGCCGAGCAGTACTTC. It is translated as CASTSGTSGSAEQYF. The chain is built from TRBV5-4 and TRBJ2-7, with TRBD2 matching 14 bases. Germline CDR1 and CDR2: SGHNT and YYREEE (reference sequence). V was pared by 6 bases and J by 6 bases, with 8 bases of the junction left unmatched. The CDR3 consists of 15 residues.

The chain joins TRBV11-2 to TRBJ1-1; D perhaps matches TRBD1 (6 bases). The CDR3 consists of 13 residues. Germline V CDR1 and CDR2: SGHAT, FQNNGV. Trimming removed 4 bases at V and 0 bases at J, with 6 bases between. The CDR3 loop is CASSWTVNTEAFF. CDR3 sequence (DNA): TGTGCCAGCAGCTGGACAGTGAACACTGAAGCTTTCTTT.

This chain links TRBV7-8 with TRBJ2-7, with 10 positions matching TRBD2. Germline V lookup: CDR1 SGHVS, CDR2 FQNEAQ. The CDR3 runs to 14 residues. Trimming at V came to 6 bases and at J to 4 bases, leaving 6 bases not matched to a gene. The CDR3 loop is CASRLAGTSYEQYF. Here the CDR3 DNA reads TGTGCCAGCAGACTAGCGGGGACCTCATACGAGCAGTACTTC.

The chain links TRBV7-2 to TRBJ1-2; D uncertain. Germline V gene lookup returns CDR1 SGHTA and CDR2 FQGNSA. The CDR3 covers 15 residues. V lost 9 bases to trimming and J lost 6 bases, with 23 bases between them. In DNA, the CDR3 is TGTGCCAGTAAGCCCGAGGGCCGATCGTGGGATGGCTACACCTTC. Protein product: CASKPEGRSWDGYTF.